Following are 23 T cell receptor beta chains from one sample sequenced in a study of T cells in narcolepsy. Sequenced by immunoSEQ multiplex PCR; TCRdb stores in-frame clones only, minus some. The table includes 20,000 to 25,000 clones, roughly 85% detected once. Specimen: memory (CD45RA-) CD4+ T cells from blood. All receptors come from a human donor in good health.

This sequence joins TRBV9 and TRBJ2-1; D remains ambiguous. The germline V gene encodes CDR1 SGDLS and CDR2 YYNGEE. V was shortened by 0 bases and J by 6 bases, with 7 bases between the two germline ends. The CDR3 is 13 residues long. CDR3 residues: CASSVDWGNEQFF. The DNA of the CDR3 is TGTGCCAGCAGCGTAGATTGGGGCAATGAGCAGTTCTTC.

This rearrangement joins TRBV5-5 to TRBJ1-1; 9 nucleotides align to TRBD1. CDR1 and CDR2 (germline): SGHKS, YYEKEE (reference sequence). J was trimmed by 4 bases and V by 4 bases; bases with no gene match: 5. This CDR3 spans 14 amino acids. This CDR3 reads CASSLRDRATEAFF. DNA for the CDR3: TGTGCCAGCAGCCTAAGGGACAGGGCCACTGAAGCTTTCTTT.

This clone has a handful of counts. The V and J genes are TRBV6-1 and TRBJ1-2; 8 nucleotides line up with TRBD1. The CDR3 has 13 residues. Trimming took 1 base from V and 5 from J; bases not matched to a gene: 0. CDR1 MNHNS and CDR2 SASEGT come from the germline V gene. The CDR3 protein is CASSEGQGYGYTF. CDR3 bases: TGTGCCAGCAGTGAAGGACAGGGGTATGGCTACACCTTC.

This clone is a singleton in its sample. The chain links TRBV15 to TRBJ2-5; D ambiguous. Trimming cost V 0 bases and J 3 bases, with 5 bases left between them. The germline CDR1 and CDR2 sequences are LNHNV and YYDKDF (reference sequence). This CDR3 has 13 amino acids. This chain's CDR3 is CATSRETKETQYF. The CDR3, as DNA: TGTGCCACCAGCAGAGAGACGAAAGAGACCCAGTACTTC.

This sequence joins TRBV15 and TRBJ1-5; perhaps TRBD1 as D (6 bases). Germline lookup yields CDR1 LNHNV and CDR2 YYDKDF (reference sequence). The V end lost 5 bases, the J end lost 6 bases, and 14 bases lay between the germline ends. The length of the CDR3 is 14 residues. CDR3 coding DNA: TGTGCCACCAGCTTGGGGGGGCAGGGTCAGCCCCAGCATTTT. Translating it yields CATSLGGQGQPQHF.

This clone has a single count. The chain employs TRBV28 and TRBJ2-7, with D maybe TRBD2 (6 bases). Germline V CDR1 and CDR2: MDHEN, SYDVKM. The germline V and J ends were trimmed by 5 bases and 2 bases, with 13 bases remaining between them. CDR3 length: 14 residues. The CDR3 sequence is CASSPALATYEQYF. CDR3 in DNA: TGTGCCAGCAGTCCGGCCCTAGCGACCTACGAGCAGTACTTC. Using reference TRBV28 and TRBJ2-7 for the parts outside the CDR3, the full variable domain is DVKVTQSSRYLVKRTGEKVFLECVQDMDHENMFWYRQDPGLGLRLIYFSYDVKMKEKGDIPEGYSVSREKKERFSLILESASTNQTSMYLCASSPALATYEQYFGPGTRLTVT.

The CDR3 nucleotides read TGTGCCAGTAGTGGGCGGGTAGGGGAGACCCAGTACTTC. It codes for CASSGRVGETQYF. This chain joins TRBV19 and TRBJ2-5, with D perhaps TRBD2 (5 bases). Trimming shortened V by 5 bases and J by 5 bases, and 12 bases separated the two germline ends. The CDR3 loop spans 13 amino acids. The germline V gene has CDR1 LNHDA and CDR2 SQIVND (reference sequence).

V is TRBV6-5 and J is TRBJ1-1; 12 bases map to TRBD1. The V gene's germline CDR1 is MNHEY and CDR2 SVGAGI. This CDR3 spans 13 amino acids. V was clipped by 8 bases and J by 4 bases; unmatched bases: 2. In nucleotides, the CDR3 is TGTGCCAGCGGGACAGGGGGCTTCACTGAAGCTTTCTTT. This sequence encodes CASGTGGFTEAFF.

The chain has TRBV9 and TRBJ2-2; 11 positions match TRBD2. V lost 4 bases and J lost 6; bases outside the gene matches: 5. Germline CDR1 is SGDLS and CDR2 is YYNGEE. CDR3 length: 15 amino acids. The CDR3 here is CASSSTSGAPGELFF. For the CDR3, the DNA is TGTGCCAGCAGCTCGACTAGCGGGGCCCCCGGGGAGCTGTTTTTT.

On this clone itself: The CDR3 ends on some other residue instead of the conserved phenylalanine or tryptophan, so this is likely a read error. Because the CDR3's place on the DNA is in doubt, the DNA is left out and the CDR3 is given as listed by TCRdb. The V call is TRBV25-1, the J call TRBJ2-7; whether TRBD1, the table's D call, matches the DNA was not checked. Both ends counted, the CDR3 spans 11 residues. CDR1 MGHDK and CDR2 SYGVNS come from the germline V gene. The CDR3 loop reads CASSETGCLGL.

The chain is built from TRBV18 and TRBJ2-7; D gene ambiguous. The germline V gene has CDR1 KGHSH and CDR2 LQKENI. The germline V and J ends were trimmed by 2 bases and 3 bases, with 14 bases remaining between them. CDR3 length: 15 residues. The CDR3 loop is CASSPTRAPGYEQYF. For the CDR3, the DNA is TGTGCCAGCTCACCAACAAGGGCCCCGGGCTACGAGCAGTACTTC.

The chain recombines TRBV30 with TRBJ1-2; possibly TRBD1 for D (6 bases). V shed 3 bases and J shed 7 bases, with 9 bases lying between them. This CDR3 is built from 11 residues. From germline, CDR1 is GTSNPN and CDR2 SVGIG (reference sequence). CDR3 sequence (DNA): TGTGCCTGGAGGGGGGGCCCTGGCTACACCTTC. This gives the protein CAWRGGPGYTF.

This chain connects TRBV29-1 to TRBJ1-2, with 7 bases identical to TRBD1. The CDR3 consists of 11 residues. J lost 7 bases, V lost 2 bases, and 1 base had no gene match. Germline assignment: CDR1 SQVTM and CDR2 ANQGSEA. The CDR3, as DNA: TGCAGCGTTGAAAGACAGGGTGGCTACACCTTC. Translated, it gives CSVERQGGYTF.

This chain uses TRBV19 with TRBJ1-5; 7 bases are a match to TRBD1. The CDR3 loop spans 13 amino acids. V shed 6 bases, J shed 7 bases, and the junction held 6 bases outside the gene matches. Germline V gene lookup returns CDR1 LNHDA and CDR2 SQIVND (reference sequence). CDR3 loop: CASRGQLWQPQHF. As DNA, the CDR3 is TGTGCCAGTAGGGGACAGTTATGGCAGCCCCAGCATTTT. The entire variable domain, with the rest obtained from reference TRBV19 and TRBJ1-5, is as follows: DGGITQSPKYLFRKEGQNVTLSCEQNLNHDAMYWYRQDPGQGLRLIYYSQIVNDFQKGDIAEGYSVSREKKESFPLTVTSAQKNPTAFYLCASRGQLWQPQHFGDGTRLSIL.

V gene TRBV5-5 combines with J gene TRBJ2-7; TRBD2 aligns across 9 bases. CDR3 size: 18 residues. V lost 4 bases and J lost 3; bases outside the gene matches: 17. Germline values: CDR1 SGHKS, CDR2 YYEKEE (reference sequence). The CDR3 coding sequence is TGTGCCAGCAGCCAAGAGCGGGCTAGCGGGAAAAGTCACTACGAGCAGTACTTC. Its translation is CASSQERASGKSHYEQYF.

This clone has more than one count but fewer than ten. V and J are TRBV28 and TRBJ2-7; no clear D. The CDR3 contains 13 residues. CDR1 is MDHEN and CDR2 is SYDVKM in the germline V gene. Trimming left V 10 bases short and J 4 bases short, with 17 bases between. The CDR3 DNA sequence: TGTGCCACTCAGCCAGCAGGTTATTACGAGCAGTACTTC. Its translation is CATQPAGYYEQYF.

The gene calls are TRBV6-1 and TRBJ2-7; D unclear. The V end lost 10 bases, the J end lost 2 bases, and 9 bases lay between the germline ends. From germline, CDR1 is MNHNS and CDR2 SASEGT. This CDR3 comprises 11 residues. The CDR3 DNA reads as TGTGCCACCACCGTCGCCTACGAGCAGTACTTC. It yields the protein CATTVAYEQYF.

This clone turned up a few times. The J gene is TRBJ1-2, the V gene TRBV27; weak D call: TRBD1 (5 bases). Germline CDR1 reads MNHEY; CDR2 reads SMNVEV (reference sequence). Trimming left V 2 bases short and J 8 bases short, with 12 bases between. This CDR3 contains 13 residues. CDR3: CASSLAGIEGYTF. In nucleotides, the CDR3 is TGTGCCAGCAGTTTAGCAGGGATTGAGGGCTACACCTTC.

This CDR3 reads CASSLSAQGGYEQYF. The DNA for the CDR3 is TGTGCCAGCAGCTTAAGTGCCCAGGGGGGATACGAGCAGTACTTC. V and J are TRBV11-2 and TRBJ2-7; perhaps TRBD1 as D (7 bases). V lost 2 bases and J 4 bases, leaving 15 bases between the germline ends. The CDR3 extends over 15 amino acids. Germline V gives CDR1 SGHAT, CDR2 FQNNGV.

Comments on this clone: In the same sample, other DNA sequences code for this CDR3. The chain combines TRBV15 with TRBJ2-3, with a tentative D call TRBD1 (5 bases). Trimming took off 1 base at V and 4 bases at J, with 12 bases between the two ends. The germline CDR1 and CDR2 sequences are LNHNV and YYDKDF (reference sequence). The CDR3 is 15 residues long. In DNA, the CDR3 is TGTGCCACCAGCAGAGGGCAGGGTGGCGCAGATACGCAGTATTTT. Residues: CATSRGQGGADTQYF.

Points on this clone: The junction differs from germline at one of its ends, possibly a read error. At the DNA level, this CDR3 is encoded by other sequences in the same sample as well. The rearrangement uses TRBV11-2 and TRBJ2-3; 16 positions match TRBD2. This CDR3 has 17 amino acids. Per germline, CDR1 SGHAT and CDR2 FQNNGV. The CDR3 nucleotides are TGTGCCAGCAGCTTAGGGGGACTAGCGGGAGGGCGAGATACACAGTATTTT. The encoded protein is CASSLGGLAGGRDTQYF.

This chain connects TRBV28 to TRBJ2-5; D is unclear. The V and J ends lost 3 bases and 2 bases respectively, with 10 bases between them. The germline CDR1 and CDR2 sequences are MDHEN and SYDVKM. This CDR3 region has 14 residues. The CDR3: CASSFIDTQETQYF. CDR3 coding DNA: TGTGCCAGCAGTTTCATCGACACACAAGAGACCCAGTACTTC.

The genes are TRBV6-6 and TRBJ2-5, with no clear D. Trimming stripped 8 bases from V and 5 bases from J, with 9 bases between. Per germline, CDR1 MNHNY and CDR2 SVGAGI (reference sequence). The CDR3 extends over 11 amino acids. CDR3 sequence (DNA): TGTGCCAGCGGGTTGGGGGAGACCCAGTACTTC. Translating it yields CASGLGETQYF.